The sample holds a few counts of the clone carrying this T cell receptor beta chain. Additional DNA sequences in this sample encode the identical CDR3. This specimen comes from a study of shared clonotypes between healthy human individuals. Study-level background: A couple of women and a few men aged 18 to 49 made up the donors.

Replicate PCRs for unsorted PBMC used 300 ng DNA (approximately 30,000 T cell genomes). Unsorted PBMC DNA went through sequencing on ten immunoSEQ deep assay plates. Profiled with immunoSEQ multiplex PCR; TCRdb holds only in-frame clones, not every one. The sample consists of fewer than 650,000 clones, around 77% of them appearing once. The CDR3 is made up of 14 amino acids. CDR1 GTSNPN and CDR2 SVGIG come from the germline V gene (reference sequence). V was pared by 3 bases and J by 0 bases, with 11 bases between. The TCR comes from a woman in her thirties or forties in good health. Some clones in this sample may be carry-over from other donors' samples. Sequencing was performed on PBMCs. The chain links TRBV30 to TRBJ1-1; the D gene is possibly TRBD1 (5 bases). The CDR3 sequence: CAWSRDGLNTEAFF. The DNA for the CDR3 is TGTGCCTGGAGCCGGGACGGTTTGAACACTGAAGCTTTCTTT.